The TCR beta chain described here comes from a study of OX40 agonist ivuxolimab in advanced cancers. Study-wide findings and caveats: Fewer expanded clones were found on average in CD4+ than in CD8+ T cells.

Details on this clone: Its antigen is undetermined.

The germline CDR1 and CDR2 sequences are SGHAT and FQDESV (reference sequence). V gave up 6 bases and J gave up 1 base; unmatched junction bases: 3. The CDR3 spans 15 residues. Assay used: immunoSEQ multiplex PCR; TCRdb lists only in-frame clones, some missing. This table has 90,000 or so clones, 85% to 90% appearing once. This clonotype was obtained from an adult with an advanced solid tumor such as melanoma, head and neck, liver or kidney cancer. The genes are TRBV11-1 and TRBJ2-7; TRBD2 matches 13 bases. The sequences come from CD4+ or CD8+ T cells sorted from blood, collected in a trial of the OX40 agonist ivuxolimab. CDR3 sequence: CASSRTSGGSYEQYF. CDR3 DNA: TGTGCCAGCAGTAGGACTAGCGGGGGTTCCTACGAGCAGTACTTC.